This is a list of T cell receptor beta chains from one sample in a study of blood T cell repertoires in COVID-19. The data were produced by immunoSEQ multiplex PCR, yet TCRdb's version contains in-frame clones alone and is incomplete. The data contain some 340,000 clones, approximately 91% of them singletons. Sequencing was done on a sample of PBMCs or T cells enriched from blood (not recorded which). Receptors originate from a woman aged 25 to 45 who had been exposed to COVID-19. The conserved cysteine and the conserved F or W are not part of the CDR3 here. A D gene is named only where the DNA matches it firmly.

J gene	V gene	D gene	CDR3 protein
TRBJ2-7	TRBV3-1/TRBV3-2	-	ASSQDFGKQY
TRBJ2-5	TRBV5-5	TRBD1	ASSSPGQGASNQETQY
TRBJ2-5	TRBV18	-	ASSHGFSETQY
TRBJ1-2	TRBV30	-	AWSSTEGYGYT
TRBJ1-2	TRBV2	-	ASGGGKGKGYGYT
TRBJ1-3	TRBV30	TRBD1	AWSRDRVRSGNTIY
TRBJ1-4	TRBV12-3/TRBV12-4	-	ASTPGEKLF
TRBJ1-6	TRBV5-6	-	ASRAQGLRNSPLH
TRBJ2-1	TRBV5-5	TRBD1	ASSLSDRTRYNEQF
TRBJ2-1	TRBV11-2	-	ASSLDRGPWGEQF
TRBJ1-2	TRBV24-1	-	ATSDSGPGYT
TRBJ1-2	TRBV5-1	-	ASSPGGENYGYT
TRBJ1-2	TRBV7-2	TRBD1	ASSPRRTGRWNYGYT
TRBJ2-7	TRBV10-1	TRBD1	ASSRQGTNYEQY
TRBJ2-1	TRBV19	TRBD1	ASSRRDSVGNEQF
TRBJ1-2	TRBV2	TRBD1	ASSGTGGWFNYGYT
TRBJ1-2	TRBV30	TRBD1	ASGTDNYGYT
TRBJ1-1	TRBV6-5	TRBD1	ASSSQTGLTEAF
TRBJ1-5	TRBV4-3	TRBD1	ASSQDRQGEPQH
TRBJ1-1	TRBV21-1	-	ASSNNTGERARDRVEAF
TRBJ1-1	TRBV11-3	-	ASSLKEQGHLTEAF
TRBJ2-7	TRBV7-2	-	ASSLRRETYEQY
TRBJ1-2	TRBV7-9	-	ASSLERTVPGGYT
TRBJ2-7	TRBV29-1	TRBD1	SVETGASYEQY
TRBJ1-2	TRBV29-1	-	SVEDRGERSYGYT
TRBJ2-7	TRBV3-1/TRBV3-2	-	ASSRALTLTVNSSYEQY
TRBJ1-1	TRBV11-2	TRBD1	ASSLTGGVTEAF
TRBJ1-1	TRBV5-1	-	ASSGQAGTEAF
TRBJ1-6	TRBV7-8	-	ASSLGGKSSPLH
TRBJ2-7	TRBV11-2	-	ASSPGVDGEQY
TRBJ1-4	TRBV9	-	ASSPLGANEKLF
TRBJ1-2	TRBV29-1	-	SVVRGNYGYT
TRBJ1-2	TRBV29-1	-	SVVALYGYT
TRBJ2-5	TRBV4-2	TRBD1	ASSQDRGGTGGETQY
TRBJ2-7	TRBV30	-	AWADLYEQY
TRBJ2-5	TRBV6-5	-	ASSYGRVGETQY